This T cell receptor (beta chain) was captured by sequencing in a study of T cell responses to AZD1222 COVID-19 vaccine. The study, taken as a whole, reports: Increases in Spike-specific TCR breadth and depth were seen after two AZD1222 doses.

The CDR3 spans 11 residues. Clones were sequenced by immunoSEQ multiplex PCR, and TCRdb holds only the in-frame ones, with some missing. In the table there are under 70,000 clones, approximately 81% of which are singletons. As regards this clone: Its antigen is unknown.

This specimen was peripheral blood, taken on day 0 of AZD1222 vaccination. The clonotype comes from an adult in good health. The chain has TRBV12-1 and TRBJ1-1. TRBV12-1 represents a pseudogene. The CDR3: CASSFCTEAFF. The CDR3 DNA follows: TGTGCCAGCAGCTTTTGCACTGAAGCTTTCTTT.